Below, 11 T cell receptor beta chains from the same sample are listed, as sequenced in a study of shared clonotypes between healthy human individuals. Some clones are missing from TCRdb's copy, which holds only in-frame ones; the method was immunoSEQ multiplex PCR. The sample records around 1.9 million clones, just over 90% being singletons. Naive CD8 isolation took CD45RO-negative cells positively selected for CCR7 and excluded terminally differentiated effector memory CD45RA+ cells. Sequences were obtained from naive CD8+ T cells from PBMCs. All receptors come from a young man in good health. Some clones in this sample may be carry-over from other donors' samples.

Worth noting for this clone: Other DNA sequences in this sample translate to the same CDR3. J is TRBJ1-5 and V is TRBV27, with a weak D call TRBD1 (5 bases). V lost 5 bases and J 6 bases, leaving 11 bases between the germline ends. Germline V lookup: CDR1 MNHEY, CDR2 SMNVEV (reference sequence). The CDR3 covers 13 residues. CDR3 bases: TGTGCCAGCAGTCTAGGGAGGGGTCAGCCCCAGCATTTT. This gives the protein CASSLGRGQPQHF.

The chain couples TRBV28 to TRBJ2-3, with D unresolved. The CDR3 length is 16 residues. CDR1 is MDHEN, CDR2 SYDVKM, per germline. Trimming removed 5 bases from V and 0 bases from J, with 15 bases in between. CDR3 sequence reads: CASSPRPYGSTDTQYF. In DNA form, the CDR3 reads TGTGCCAGCAGTCCCCGGCCCTATGGGAGCACAGATACGCAGTATTTT.

The chain joins TRBV5-5 to TRBJ1-1; a weak D match, TRBD1 (5 bases). Between the trimmed V and J ends, which lost 1 base and 4 bases, there was a span of 11 bases. CDR1 is SGHKS, CDR2 YYEKEE, per germline (reference sequence). The CDR3 has 14 amino acids. CDR3 nucleotide sequence: TGTGCCAGCAGCTTGTCCCTTGGGGGCACTGAAGCTTTCTTT. This gives the protein CASSLSLGGTEAFF.

The chain employs TRBV5-1 and TRBJ1-2, with TRBD1 matching over 7 bases. Germline V CDR1 and CDR2: SGHRS, YFSETQ. The junction had 7 bases not matched to a gene; V was cut back by 3 bases and J by 2 bases. CDR3 length: 15 amino acids. CDR3 sequence: CASSSTPGQNYGYTF. In nucleotides, the CDR3 is TGCGCCAGCAGCTCGACACCGGGACAGAACTATGGCTACACCTTC.

The V gene is TRBV5-6, the J gene TRBJ2-7; D may be TRBD2 (5 bases). Trimming stripped 4 bases from V and 6 bases from J, with 17 bases between. The CDR3 extends over 14 amino acids. In germline, CDR1 is SGHDT, CDR2 YYEEEE. CDR3 amino acids: CASSGDSASVEQYF. DNA of the CDR3: TGTGCCAGCAGCGGGGATAGCGCGTCCGTCGAGCAGTACTTC.

This clone was seen only once. This sequence joins TRBV19 and TRBJ1-1, with D maybe TRBD1 (5 bases). Per the germline V gene, CDR1 is LNHDA and CDR2 is SQIVND (reference sequence). Trimming shortened V by 3 bases and J by 3 bases, and 14 bases separated the two germline ends. The CDR3 covers 15 residues. CDR3 nucleotides: TGTGCCAGTAGTATCGGAGTCGGAGGGGACACTGAAGCTTTCTTT. This sequence encodes CASSIGVGGDTEAFF.

About this clone itself: Other DNA sequences within the sample encode an identical CDR3. The chain carries TRBV19 and TRBJ1-1; 7 positions match TRBD1. This CDR3 region has 12 residues. CDR1 LNHDA and CDR2 SQIVND come from the germline V gene (reference sequence). The junction had 1 base not matched to a gene; V was cut back by 5 bases and J by 4 bases. The DNA of the CDR3 is TGTGCCAGTAGTCACAGGGGCACTGAAGCTTTCTTT. It encodes CASSHRGTEAFF.

The chain is built from TRBV11-2 and TRBJ2-1; possible D gene TRBD2, 5 bases. The CDR3 length is 12 residues. CDR1 SGHAT and CDR2 FQNNGV come from the germline V gene. Trimming stripped 4 bases from V and 9 bases from J, with 10 bases between. CDR3 bases: TGTGCCAGCAGCTCGCGACTAAGTGAGCAGTTCTTC. Translation gives CASSSRLSEQFF.

The rearrangement uses TRBV7-8 and TRBJ1-2; 9 nucleotides line up with TRBD1. This CDR3 region has 12 residues. The junction had 3 bases not matched to a gene; V was cut back by 5 bases and J by 8 bases. Per the germline V gene, CDR1 is SGHVS and CDR2 is FQNEAQ. This CDR3 reads CASSPDRGGYTF. For the CDR3, the DNA is TGTGCCAGCAGCCCAGACAGGGGGGGCTACACCTTC.

The chain recombines TRBV5-5 with TRBJ2-5; D remains ambiguous. This CDR3 is built from 14 residues. V was cut by 3 bases and J by 2 bases, with 11 bases left in between. CDR1 SGHKS and CDR2 YYEKEE come from the germline V gene (reference sequence). Here the CDR3 DNA reads TGTGCCAGCAGCTACGCGACGGAACAAGAGACCCAGTACTTC. Its protein is CASSYATEQETQYF. The entire variable domain, with the rest obtained from reference TRBV5-5 and TRBJ2-5, is as follows: DAGVTQSPTHLIKTRGQQVTLRCSPISGHKSVSWYQQVLGQGPQFIFQYYEKEERGRGNFPDRFSARQFPNYSSELNVNALLLGDSALYLCASSYATEQETQYFGPGTRLLVL.

The rearrangement joins TRBV19 to TRBJ1-2, with no clear D. This CDR3 is built from 12 residues. Germline V lookup: CDR1 LNHDA, CDR2 SQIVND (reference sequence). The V gene lost 1 base and the J gene lost 6 bases, with 6 bases spanning the gap. CDR3 amino acids: CASSIGSDGYTF. The CDR3 bases are TGTGCCAGTAGTATAGGGTCAGATGGCTACACCTTC.